This T cell receptor (beta chain) was recorded in a study of shared clonotypes between healthy human individuals. Trimming left V 2 bases short and J 2 bases short, with 9 bases between. CDR1 and CDR2 (germline): GTSNPN, SVGIG (reference sequence). The CDR3 consists of 13 residues. In the naive CD8 group, cells lacked CD45RO and were positively selected for CCR7, so terminally differentiated effector memory CD45RA+ cells were left out. Repertoires were generated with immunoSEQ multiplex PCR, while TCRdb's copy carries only in-frame clones and drops some. The sample gives fewer than 800,000 clones, 90% to 95% of which show up once; 24% is in the top ten. Comment on this clone: Other DNA sequences in the same sample also yield this CDR3.

Sequencing was done on a sample of naive CD8+ T cells sorted from blood. The V gene is TRBV30, the J gene TRBJ2-5; tentative D call: TRBD2 (6 bases). The clonotype originates from a man aged 30-40 years in good health. In DNA, the CDR3 is TGTGCCTGGAGTCTCGGGACTCAAGAGACCCAGTACTTC. It is translated as CAWSLGTQETQYF.